The 21 T cell receptor beta chains reported below all come from one sample, sequenced in a study of cytomegalovirus exposure and HLA in healthy donors. TCRdb's table, derived via immunoSEQ multiplex PCR, lists solely in-frame clones and lacks some. The sample lists about 360,000 clones; 70% to 90% were seen once. Sequencing used PBMCs. These receptors originate from a woman under 30 in good health and CMV-seronegative.

The chain employs TRBV6-4 and TRBJ2-1; 11 nucleotides agree with TRBD2. The CDR3 extends over 15 amino acids. V lost 4 bases, J lost 7 bases, and 6 bases stayed unmatched. The V gene's germline CDR1 is MRHNA and CDR2 SNTAGT. The CDR3 reads CASSASGGNPNEQFF. The CDR3 DNA reads TGTGCCAGCAGTGCTAGCGGGGGGAACCCAAATGAGCAGTTCTTC.

The rearrangement joins TRBV7-8 to TRBJ2-2; tentative D call: TRBD2 (5 bases). The CDR3 runs to 14 residues. Trimming pared 8 bases from V and 3 bases from J, leaving 13 bases between. CDR1 and CDR2 (germline): SGHVS, FQNEAQ. The DNA for the CDR3 is TGTGCCAGCCAGAGGGCCGGTTACACCGGGGAGCTGTTTTTT. Amino acid sequence: CASQRAGYTGELFF.

The rearrangement joins TRBV27 to TRBJ2-7; a weak D match, TRBD2 (5 bases). Germline assignment: CDR1 MNHEY and CDR2 SMNVEV (reference sequence). The length of the CDR3 is 15 residues. Deletions cut 5 bases from V and 3 bases from J, with 17 bases between. The CDR3 DNA sequence: TGTGCCAGCAGTGTTAGACCGGGGTTCGTCTACGAGCAGTACTTC. Its translation is CASSVRPGFVYEQYF.

The chain is built from TRBV11-3 and TRBJ2-6, with D possibly matching TRBD1 (6 bases). Germline values: CDR1 SGHNT, CDR2 YENEEA. The CDR3 runs to 15 residues. Trimming removed 5 bases from V and 2 bases from J, with 10 bases in between. CDR3 bases: TGTGCCAGCAGCCCACAGGGAGCTGGGGCCAACGTCCTGACTTTC. This sequence encodes CASSPQGAGANVLTF.

This clone was found once. The rearrangement uses TRBV9 and TRBJ2-1; 13 bases fit TRBD2. The V gene's germline CDR1 is SGDLS and CDR2 YYNGEE. The CDR3 consists of 17 residues. J gave up 8 bases and V 4 bases, and 12 bases lay outside the gene matches. The CDR3 loop is CASSLGGLAGDLDEQFF. For the CDR3, the DNA is TGTGCCAGCAGCCTCGGTGGACTAGCGGGAGATTTGGATGAGCAGTTCTTC.

This chain links TRBV28 with TRBJ2-2; the match to TRBD2 covers 10 bases. Germline loops: CDR1 MDHEN, CDR2 SYDVKM. The CDR3 extends over 20 amino acids. V lost 3 bases and J lost 5; bases outside the gene matches: 18. The CDR3 here is CASSLPTSTLASGSTGELFF. DNA of the CDR3: TGTGCCAGCAGTTTGCCTACCAGCACCCTGGCTAGCGGGAGTACCGGGGAGCTGTTTTTT.

This chain uses TRBV6-1 with TRBJ2-7; unclear D gene. The CDR3 sequence is 16 residues long. Germline V gene sequence: CDR1 MNHNS, CDR2 SASEGT. The V gene lost 4 bases and the J gene lost 3 bases, with 19 bases spanning the gap. CDR3 in amino acids: CASSVPSFQSGYEQYF. CDR3 coding DNA: TGTGCCAGCAGTGTTCCCTCTTTTCAATCGGGCTACGAGCAGTACTTC.

This clone has only one observation. The chain is built from TRBV19 and TRBJ1-1; D is uncertain. Trimming took 7 bases from V and 0 from J, leaving 9 bases between them. Germline V gene sequence: CDR1 LNHDA, CDR2 SQIVND (reference sequence). The CDR3 has 13 amino acids. The CDR3 here is CASNGRMNTEAFF. The CDR3 region has the DNA TGTGCCAGTAACGGGAGAATGAACACTGAAGCTTTCTTT.

This chain uses TRBV28 with TRBJ1-2, with 7 bases lining up with TRBD1. This CDR3 contains 15 residues. V lost 8 bases, J lost 7 bases, and 16 bases stayed unmatched. Germline V gene data show CDR1 as MDHEN and CDR2 as SYDVKM. The CDR3 DNA reads as TGTGCCAGCGGCCGACCGACAGGGAGGTTAGGTGGCTACACCTTC. As protein: CASGRPTGRLGGYTF.

In its sample, this clone was seen once. This chain uses TRBV11-2 with TRBJ1-5, with TRBD1 matching over 8 bases. Germline V gene sequence: CDR1 SGHAT, CDR2 FQNNGV. This CDR3 is 18 amino acids long. V lost 2 bases, J lost 3 bases, and 12 bases stayed unmatched. CDR3 in DNA: TGTGCCAGCAGCTTATCCTCGGGGGCAGGGGGCCTCAATCAGCCCCAGCATTTT. Protein sequence: CASSLSSGAGGLNQPQHF.

The genes are TRBV2 and TRBJ2-5, with 9 nucleotides matching TRBD2. Germline V gives CDR1 SNHLY, CDR2 FYNNEI. Losses at the gene ends were 7 bases for V and 4 bases for J; bases not matched to a gene: 10. The CDR3 has 15 residues. The CDR3 coding sequence is TGTGCCAGCATGGCTAGCGGGGTAACCCCAGAGACCCAGTACTTC. It is translated as CASMASGVTPETQYF.

The rearrangement uses TRBV30 and TRBJ1-3; 8 bases map to TRBD1. Trimming at V came to 3 bases and at J to 3 bases, leaving 4 bases not matched to a gene. Per the germline V gene, CDR1 is GTSNPN and CDR2 is SVGIG (reference sequence). This CDR3 is 14 amino acids long. The CDR3 DNA sequence: TGTGCCTGGAGCACAGGGGGTGGTGGAAACACCATATATTTT. Protein sequence: CAWSTGGGGNTIYF.

In its sample, this clone was seen once. The rearrangement links TRBV6-4 to TRBJ2-1, with D possibly matching TRBD2 (6 bases). V shed 4 bases and J shed 6 bases, with 10 bases lying between them. Germline V lookup: CDR1 MRHNA, CDR2 SNTAGT. This CDR3 is built from 13 residues. Written as DNA, the CDR3 is TGTGCCAGCAGTGTTGAGGGAGGCAATGAGCAGTTCTTC. This encodes CASSVEGGNEQFF.

This clone was counted only a few times. The chain is built from TRBV5-1 and TRBJ2-7; D is ambiguous. The CDR3 is 11 residues long. V was shortened by 4 bases and J by 3 bases, with 5 bases between the two germline ends. Germline CDR1 reads SGHRS; CDR2 reads YFSETQ. Here the CDR3 reads CASSGNYEQYF. Here the CDR3 DNA reads TGCGCCAGCAGCGGCAACTACGAGCAGTACTTC.

Comments on this clone: Other DNA sequences in this specimen translate into the identical CDR3. The chain joins TRBV30 to TRBJ1-1; 7 bases fit TRBD1. J was trimmed by 2 bases and V by 2 bases; bases with no gene match: 2. Germline V gene sequence: CDR1 GTSNPN, CDR2 SVGIG (reference sequence). CDR3 length: 13 residues. For the CDR3, the DNA is TGTGCCTGGAGTCGGGACAGCAACACTGAAGCTTTCTTT. This sequence encodes CAWSRDSNTEAFF.

The chain carries TRBV19 and TRBJ1-5, with D maybe TRBD1 (6 bases). This CDR3 spans 16 amino acids. Germline V CDR1 and CDR2: LNHDA, SQIVND (reference sequence). The germline V and J ends were trimmed by 3 bases and 0 bases, with 12 bases remaining between them. The CDR3, as DNA: TGTGCCAGTAGTATCCGTCGACAGGTTAGCAATCAGCCCCAGCATTTT. Translating it yields CASSIRRQVSNQPQHF.

The chain joins TRBV9 to TRBJ1-1; D is uncertain. Trimming removed 6 bases at V and 0 bases at J, with 15 bases between. The CDR3 is made up of 15 amino acids. Germline CDR1 reads SGDLS; CDR2 reads YYNGEE. CDR3 loop: CASTPPGRMNTEAFF. The CDR3 region has the DNA TGTGCCAGCACCCCCCCGGGTCGTATGAACACTGAAGCTTTCTTT.

This sequence joins TRBV29-1 and TRBJ2-1; maybe TRBD2 (5 bases). Germline assignment: CDR1 SQVTM and CDR2 ANQGSEA. The CDR3 contains 13 residues. V was trimmed by 6 bases and J by 8 bases, leaving 17 bases between them. The CDR3 reads CSVPRTGPYEQFF. CDR3 DNA: TGCAGCGTCCCAAGGACTGGACCCTATGAGCAGTTCTTC.

This clone was detected only once. The chain combines TRBV9 with TRBJ1-3; D uncertain. This CDR3 comprises 14 residues. V lost 0 bases and J lost 2, with 6 bases in between. Germline V gene lookup returns CDR1 SGDLS and CDR2 YYNGEE. This CDR3 is CASSVAGTGNTIYF. DNA for the CDR3: TGTGCCAGCAGCGTAGCCGGGACTGGAAACACCATATATTTT.

CDR3: CASSSRPSVDKAFF. In DNA form, the CDR3 reads TGTGCCAGCAGTTCGCGACCCTCGGTTGACAAAGCTTTCTTT. The rearrangement links TRBV28 to TRBJ1-1, with D unclear. V lost 4 bases and J 9 bases, leaving 18 bases between the germline ends. From germline, CDR1 is MDHEN and CDR2 SYDVKM. The CDR3 is 14 residues long.

In its sample, this clone was seen a few times. V gene TRBV4-2 combines with J gene TRBJ2-1; 8 nucleotides agree with TRBD2. The V gene end was trimmed by 4 bases and the J gene end by 6 bases; junction bases not matched to a gene: 11. Per the germline V gene, CDR1 is LGHNA and CDR2 is YNFKEQ. There are 16 residues in the CDR3. The CDR3 DNA follows: TGTGCCAGCAGCCTTATCCCGGGACTAGACTCCAATGAGCAGTTCTTC. It specifies CASSLIPGLDSNEQFF.